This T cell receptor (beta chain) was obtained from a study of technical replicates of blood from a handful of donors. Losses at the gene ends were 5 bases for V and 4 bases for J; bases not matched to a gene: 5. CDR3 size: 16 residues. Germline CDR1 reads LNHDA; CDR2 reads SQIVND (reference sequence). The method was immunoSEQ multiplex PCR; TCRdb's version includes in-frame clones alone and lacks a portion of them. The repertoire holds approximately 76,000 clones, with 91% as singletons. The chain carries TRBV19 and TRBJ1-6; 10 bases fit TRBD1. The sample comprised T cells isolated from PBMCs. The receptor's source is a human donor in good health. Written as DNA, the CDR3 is TGTGCCAGTAGTTCCCGGACAGGGGGTTATAATTCACCCCTCCACTTT. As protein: CASSSRTGGYNSPLHF.